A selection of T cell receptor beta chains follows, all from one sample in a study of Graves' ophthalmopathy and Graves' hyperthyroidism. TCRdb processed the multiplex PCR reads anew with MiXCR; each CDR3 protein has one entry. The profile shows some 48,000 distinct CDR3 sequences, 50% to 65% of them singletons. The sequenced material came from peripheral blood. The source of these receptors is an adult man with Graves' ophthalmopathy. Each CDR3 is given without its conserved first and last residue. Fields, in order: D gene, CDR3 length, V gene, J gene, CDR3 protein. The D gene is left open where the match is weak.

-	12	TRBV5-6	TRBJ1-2	ASSPTAVNYGYT
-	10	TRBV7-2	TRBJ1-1	ASSAYRDGAF
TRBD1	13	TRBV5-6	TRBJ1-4	ASSRLLGQPEKLF
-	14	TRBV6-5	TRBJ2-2	ASGDTGGIGSGEPF
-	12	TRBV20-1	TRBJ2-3	SAIGGSSYNEQY
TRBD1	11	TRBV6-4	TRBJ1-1	ATRQGMNTEAF
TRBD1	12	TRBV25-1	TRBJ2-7	ASTPGQGFYEQY
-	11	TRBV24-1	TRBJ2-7	ATSDSPSAVQY
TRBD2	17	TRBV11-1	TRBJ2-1	ASSTVGYGLAGEYNEQF
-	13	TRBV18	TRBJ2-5	ASSPPQGTAETQY
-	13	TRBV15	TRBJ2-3	ATSRGEGSTDTQY
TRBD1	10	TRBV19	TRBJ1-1	ASRDRMAEAF
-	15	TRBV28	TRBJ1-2	ASSFLSLRHLGYGYT
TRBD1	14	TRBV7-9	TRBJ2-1	ASTQWPGQFDNEQF
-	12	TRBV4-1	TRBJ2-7	ASSQPPQAGEQY
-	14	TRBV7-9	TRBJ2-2	ASSLGPFGYTGELF
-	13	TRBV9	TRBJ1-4	ASSVDLGGNEKLF
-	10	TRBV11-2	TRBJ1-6	ACSLGRSPLH
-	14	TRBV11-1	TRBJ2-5	ASSWRRAPRAETQY
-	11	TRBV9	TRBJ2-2	ASSVDHAGELF
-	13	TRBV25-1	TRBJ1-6	ASSAAGGNNSPLH
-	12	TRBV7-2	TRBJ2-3	ASSLDRSTDTQY
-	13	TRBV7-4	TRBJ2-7	ASSHRYRVSDEQY
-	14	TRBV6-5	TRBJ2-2	ASRDTGGIGSGELF
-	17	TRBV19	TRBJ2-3	ASSIKGRNQIISTDTQY
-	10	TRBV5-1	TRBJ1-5	ASNFGDQPQH
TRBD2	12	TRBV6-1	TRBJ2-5	ASSVGLAVETQY
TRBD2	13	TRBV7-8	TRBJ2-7	ASSLSGSGTYEQY
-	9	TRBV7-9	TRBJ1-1	AISSGTEAF
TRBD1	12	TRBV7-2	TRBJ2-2	ASSLRGGNGELF
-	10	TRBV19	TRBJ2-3	ARLAGPDTQY
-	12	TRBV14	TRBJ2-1	ASSQDLEGTNLF
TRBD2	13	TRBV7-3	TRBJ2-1	ASSSLGSGGEEQF
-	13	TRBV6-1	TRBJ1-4	ASSAVGPTNEKLF
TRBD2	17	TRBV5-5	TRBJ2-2	ASSYIGVQRGVNTGELS
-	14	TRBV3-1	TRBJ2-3	ASSQVIWRGTDTQY
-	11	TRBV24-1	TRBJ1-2	ATSDLAAGGYT
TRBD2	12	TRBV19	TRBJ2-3	ATSLAEFTDTQY
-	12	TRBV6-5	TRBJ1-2	ASSYWGGGYGYT
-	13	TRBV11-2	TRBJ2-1	ASSFQGSSYNEQF
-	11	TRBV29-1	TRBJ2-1	SVDPGTRNEQF
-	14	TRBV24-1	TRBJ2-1	ATSDFMASSYNEQF
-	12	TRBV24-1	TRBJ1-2	ATSRGGEDYGYT
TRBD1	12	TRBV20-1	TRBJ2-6	SAQRGPGANVLT
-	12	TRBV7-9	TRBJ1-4	AQGYTLTREKLF
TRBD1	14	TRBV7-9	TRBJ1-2	ASSFPTGGASYGYT
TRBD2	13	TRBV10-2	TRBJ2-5	ATSTSGRTQETQY
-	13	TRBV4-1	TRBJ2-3	ASSQDRRSSDTQY
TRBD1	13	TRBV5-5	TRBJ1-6	ASSLAGQGSPPLH
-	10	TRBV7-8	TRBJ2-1	ASSFVEGEQF
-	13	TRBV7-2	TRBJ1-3	ASSLSMSSGNTIY
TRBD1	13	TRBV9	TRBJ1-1	ASSVYSGGETEAF
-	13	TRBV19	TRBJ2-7	ASSIPDRAPNEQY
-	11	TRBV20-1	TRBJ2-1	SARVRFDNEQF
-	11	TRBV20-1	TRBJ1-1	SASTPRGTEAF
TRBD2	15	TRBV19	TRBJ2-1	AGSATSGTSYHNEQF
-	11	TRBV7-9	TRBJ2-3	ASSLESTDTQY